This TCR beta chain is drawn from a study of cytomegalovirus exposure and HLA in healthy donors. PCR used 60 Vbeta primers and 13 Jbeta primers. Sequencing was performed with immunoSEQ multiplex PCR; in TCRdb, only in-frame clones are kept and a portion is missing. The sample consists of under 150,000 clones, around 73% of them appearing once. The ends lost 0 bases at V and 13 bases at J; junction bases unmatched: 11. This CDR3 is 15 amino acids long. Germline CDR1 SGHTS, CDR2 YDEGEE. The chain recombines TRBV5-8 with TRBJ1-2; TRBD1 matches at 11 bases. Sequenced input: PBMCs. The source is a woman in her 30s in good health and CMV-seropositive. The CDR3 protein is CASSLVGTGGSLPTF. The CDR3 region has the DNA TGTGCCAGCAGCTTGGTGGGGACAGGGGGTTCCCTTCCCACCTTC. Based on the CDR3 plus reference TRBV5-8 and TRBJ1-2, the full variable domain is EAGVTQSPTHLIKTRGQQATLRCSPISGHTSVYWYQQALGLGLQFLLWYDEGEERNRGNFPPRFSGRQFPNYSSELNVNALELEDSALYLCASSLVGTGGSLPTFGSGTRLTVV.